Listed here are 24 T cell receptor beta chains from one sample, sequenced in a study of cytomegalovirus exposure and HLA in healthy donors. 60 Vbeta and 13 Jbeta primers were used in PCR. Sequenced by immunoSEQ multiplex PCR; TCRdb stores in-frame clones only, minus some. The data contain under 200,000 clones, roughly 83% of them singletons. Input material: PBMCs. All receptors derive from a boy aged 2 to 9 in good health and CMV-seronegative.

The V gene is TRBV4-2, the J gene TRBJ2-7; TRBD2 matches at 12 bases. The CDR3 loop spans 16 amino acids. Germline CDR1 reads LGHNA; CDR2 reads YNFKEQ. The V gene end was trimmed by 5 bases and the J gene end by 3 bases; junction bases not matched to a gene: 8. The CDR3 sequence is CASSVRTSGIVYEQYF. The CDR3 DNA follows: TGTGCCAGCAGCGTAAGGACTAGCGGGATTGTCTACGAGCAGTACTTC.

This clone was recorded once. The rearrangement uses TRBV15 and TRBJ1-5; 7 bases line up with TRBD1. This CDR3 spans 15 amino acids. Germline-derived CDR1 and CDR2 are LNHNV and YYDKDF (reference sequence). With 3 bases clipped from V and 4 bases from J, the junction kept 6 bases outside the gene matches. CDR3 residues: CATSSRDSLNQPQHF. The CDR3 region has the DNA TGTGCCACCAGCAGCAGGGACAGCTTAAATCAGCCCCAGCATTTT. Supplemented by reference TRBV15 and TRBJ1-5, the full variable domain reads DAMVIQNPRYQVTQFGKPVTLSCSQTLNHNVMYWYQQKSSQAPKLLFHYYDKDFNNEADTPDNFQSRRPNTSFCFLDIRSPGLGDTAMYLCATSSRDSLNQPQHFGDGTRLSIL.

The chain's CDR3 is CSVEADSLGSGRADEQFF. The CDR3 nucleotides read TGCAGCGTTGAAGCCGACTCGTTGGGAAGCGGGAGGGCCGATGAGCAGTTCTTC. The rearrangement links TRBV29-1 to TRBJ2-1; 10 bases agree with TRBD2. V lost 1 base to trimming and J lost 8 bases; unmatched junction nucleotides: 17. The CDR3 sequence is 18 residues long. CDR1 SQVTM and CDR2 ANQGSEA come from the germline V gene.

This CDR3 is CASSGQANYEQYF. For the CDR3, the DNA is TGTGCCAGCAGTGGACAGGCTAACTACGAGCAGTACTTC. The chain links TRBV27 to TRBJ2-7; the match to TRBD1 covers 7 bases. This CDR3 contains 13 residues. Germline CDR1 reads MNHEY; CDR2 reads SMNVEV (reference sequence). V gave up 5 bases and J gave up 3 bases; unmatched junction bases: 4.

J is TRBJ2-7 and V is TRBV27; D might be TRBD1 (5 bases). The CDR3 contains 13 residues. CDR1 is MNHEY, CDR2 SMNVEV, per germline (reference sequence). Between the trimmed V and J ends, which lost 5 bases and 0 bases, there was a span of 8 bases. For the CDR3, the DNA is TGTGCCAGCAGTCAGGGTCGCTCCTACGAGCAGTACTTC. It specifies CASSQGRSYEQYF.

The chain joins TRBV30 to TRBJ1-1; 10 nucleotides line up with TRBD1. After removal of 4 bases from V and 3 bases from J, the junction contained 5 bases not matched to a gene. CDR1 GTSNPN and CDR2 SVGIG come from the germline V gene (reference sequence). The CDR3 consists of 14 residues. CDR3 bases: TGTGCCTGGACCCCCGGACAGGGGGACACTGAAGCTTTCTTT. It specifies CAWTPGQGDTEAFF.

This chain joins TRBV9 and TRBJ2-7, with a weak D call TRBD2 (5 bases). The CDR3 consists of 14 residues. CDR1 and CDR2 from the germline V gene are SGDLS and YYNGEE. Between the trimmed V and J ends, which lost 0 bases and 6 bases, there was a span of 13 bases. This chain's CDR3 is CASSVGFGVGEQYF. Here the CDR3 DNA reads TGTGCCAGCAGCGTAGGGTTCGGGGTGGGCGAGCAGTACTTC.

The rearrangement links TRBV7-9 to TRBJ1-5; no firm D call. Germline V gives CDR1 SEHNR, CDR2 FQNEAQ (reference sequence). Trimming shortened V by 5 bases and J by 1 base, and 15 bases separated the two germline ends. The CDR3 runs 16 residues. In nucleotides, the CDR3 is TGTGCCAGCAGCCCCGGGAGGCTGGGGAGCAATCAGCCCCAGCATTTT. As protein: CASSPGRLGSNQPQHF.

Of note for this clone: This CDR3 is also generated by other DNA sequences in the sample. CDR3 amino acids: CASSPTGNQPQHF. CDR3 nucleotide sequence: TGTGCCAGCTCACCGACAGGCAATCAGCCCCAGCATTTT. V is TRBV18 and J is TRBJ1-5; possible D gene TRBD1, 5 bases. Trimming removed 3 bases at V and 2 bases at J, with 5 bases between. The germline V gene encodes CDR1 KGHSH and CDR2 LQKENI. CDR3 size: 13 residues.

This chain links TRBV18 with TRBJ2-7; 7 bases are a match to TRBD1. The CDR3 runs 14 residues. Trimming cost V 1 base and J 2 bases; bases outside gene matches: 2. The V gene's germline CDR1 is KGHSH and CDR2 LQKENI. CDR3 nucleotides: TGTGCCAGCTCACCACGGGACAGCCCCTACGAGCAGTACTTC. Its protein is CASSPRDSPYEQYF.

The genes are TRBV27 and TRBJ2-5; 10 nucleotides align to TRBD2. CDR3 length equals 16 residues. The J segment lost 3 bases and the V segment lost 3 bases, leaving 7 bases of the junction unmatched. Germline V gene sequence: CDR1 MNHEY, CDR2 SMNVEV (reference sequence). In DNA, the CDR3 is TGTGCCAGCAGTTTTGGGCTAGCGGGAGAGAAAGAGACCCAGTACTTC. This encodes CASSFGLAGEKETQYF.

The genes are TRBV4-2 and TRBJ2-2, with TRBD2 identical over 11 bases. With 4 bases clipped from V and 2 bases from J, the junction kept 3 bases outside the gene matches. Germline assignment: CDR1 LGHNA and CDR2 YNFKEQ. The CDR3 has 16 amino acids. The chain's CDR3 is CASSPGLAVNTGELFF. In nucleotides, the CDR3 is TGTGCCAGCAGCCCGGGACTAGCGGTTAACACCGGGGAGCTGTTTTTT.

Note on this clone: Other DNA sequences in this sample translate to the same CDR3. The chain carries TRBV10-3 and TRBJ1-5, with a possible D match to TRBD1 (6 bases). The germline gives CDR1 ENHRY, CDR2 SYGVKD. Trimming left V 1 base short and J 7 bases short, with 17 bases between. This CDR3 region has 16 residues. This CDR3 is CAISELGARGTQPQHF. DNA of the CDR3: TGTGCCATCAGTGAGTTGGGGGCAAGGGGAACACAGCCCCAGCATTTT.

The chain joins TRBV19 to TRBJ1-4, with D unclear. With 5 bases removed from V and 5 bases from J, the gap between germline ends came to 12 bases. This CDR3 is built from 14 residues. Germline loops: CDR1 LNHDA, CDR2 SQIVND (reference sequence). In nucleotides, the CDR3 is TGTGCCAGTAGTCCAATCCGGGTAAATGAAAAACTGTTTTTT. Amino acids: CASSPIRVNEKLFF.

This sequence joins TRBV9 and TRBJ2-3, with TRBD2 matching over 7 bases. After removal of 0 bases from V and 3 bases from J, the junction contained 10 bases not matched to a gene. The length of the CDR3 is 17 residues. CDR1 and CDR2 from the germline V gene are SGDLS and YYNGEE. The DNA for the CDR3 is TGTGCCAGCAGCGTAGGGAGGAGGGAGGGCCAGACAGATACGCAGTATTTT. It encodes CASSVGRREGQTDTQYF.

This sequence joins TRBV27 and TRBJ2-7; 8 nucleotides agree with TRBD1. Germline-derived CDR1 and CDR2 are MNHEY and SMNVEV (reference sequence). CDR3 length: 16 residues. Unmatched junction bases numbered 8, after V lost 4 bases and J lost 0 bases. The CDR3 reads CASSSRQGLSSYEQYF. CDR3 nucleotide sequence: TGTGCCAGCAGTTCCAGACAGGGGCTAAGCTCCTACGAGCAGTACTTC.

The J gene is TRBJ2-3, the V gene TRBV10-3; the D gene is possibly TRBD1 (5 bases). The germline V and J ends were trimmed by 2 bases and 3 bases, with 12 bases remaining between them. The CDR3 is 15 residues long. CDR1 is ENHRY and CDR2 is SYGVKD in the germline V gene. The CDR3 DNA reads as TGTGCCATCAGTGAGGGGGAAGGGGATACAGATACGCAGTATTTT. Its translation: CAISEGEGDTDTQYF.

The chain carries TRBV5-1 and TRBJ1-1; TRBD1 aligns across 7 bases. The ends lost 3 bases at V and 3 bases at J; junction bases unmatched: 5. Germline V CDR1 and CDR2: SGHRS, YFSETQ. The CDR3 extends over 14 amino acids. The CDR3 DNA follows: TGCGCCAGCAGCTATAGGCAGGGGGACACTGAAGCTTTCTTT. Amino acid sequence: CASSYRQGDTEAFF.

The chain uses TRBV6-5 and TRBJ2-5; no reliable D call. The tail of the sequence fits TRBJ2-7 better, so the J call may be wrong. The CDR3 is made up of 14 amino acids. The germline V gene encodes CDR1 MNHEY and CDR2 SVGAGI. The CDR3 DNA reads as TGTGCCAGCAGTTACGGTGGGCACCCCTACGAGCAGTACTTC. Amino acid sequence: CASSYGGHPYEQYF.

This rearrangement joins TRBV29-1 to TRBJ2-1; a weak D match, TRBD2 (6 bases). The CDR3 is 15 amino acids. V lost 4 bases, J lost 1 base, and 14 bases lay in between. The germline gives CDR1 SQVTM, CDR2 ANQGSEA. The CDR3 spells CSVAIGTGSYNEQFF. In DNA form, the CDR3 reads TGCAGCGTTGCCATCGGGACTGGTTCCTACAATGAGCAGTTCTTC.

The chain joins TRBV6-1 to TRBJ1-5; the match to TRBD1 covers 9 bases. CDR1 MNHNS and CDR2 SASEGT come from the germline V gene. V trimming: 8 bases; J trimming: 2 bases; junction bases outside the gene matches: 7. The CDR3 has 15 residues. DNA of the CDR3: TGTGCCAGCGGCACGACAGGGGGAGGCAATCAGCCCCAGCATTTT. It is translated as CASGTTGGGNQPQHF.

The rearrangement joins TRBV19 to TRBJ1-2; the D is unclear. The V gene lost 5 bases and the J gene lost 3 bases, with 7 bases spanning the gap. Germline CDR1 reads LNHDA; CDR2 reads SQIVND (reference sequence). The CDR3 totals 12 residues. CDR3 residues: CASSPGDYGYTF. CDR3 DNA sequence: TGTGCCAGTAGTCCCGGGGACTATGGCTACACCTTC.

The chain combines TRBV29-1 with TRBJ2-7; 12 positions agree with TRBD2. Trimming at V came to 0 bases and at J to 7 bases, leaving 10 bases not matched to a gene. Germline V lookup: CDR1 SQVTM, CDR2 ANQGSEA. The CDR3 runs 16 residues. In DNA form, the CDR3 reads TGCAGCGTTGAAGACAATCGACTAGCGGGAGTCTTTGAGCAGTACTTC. Translating it yields CSVEDNRLAGVFEQYF.

This clone is a singleton in its sample. The CDR3 loop is CASSLGGVAEAFF. CDR3 sequence (DNA): TGCGCCAGCAGCCTGGGGGGGGTCGCTGAAGCTTTCTTT. This chain links TRBV5-1 with TRBJ1-1; maybe TRBD1 (5 bases). V lost 4 bases to trimming and J lost 6 bases, with 13 bases between them. Germline V CDR1 and CDR2: SGHRS, YFSETQ. CDR3 length: 13 amino acids.